The rows below give T cell receptor beta chains drawn from one sample of a study of cytomegalovirus exposure and HLA in healthy donors. This table comes from immunoSEQ multiplex PCR, and its TCRdb copy is limited to in-frame clones, with some not included. The data show 150,000 to 200,000 clones, approximately 80% seen once. The sequencing sample was made of PBMCs. Receptors originate from a male donor in good health and CMV-seronegative. Both conserved end residues are part of each CDR3. A D gene is named only where the DNA matches it firmly. Size values are once, few and many counts, or a class for expanded clones, and some rows have none.

j_call,d_call,clone_size,v_call,cdr3_nt,cdr3_aa
TRBJ2-7,TRBD1,-,TRBV6-1,TGTGCCAGCAGTGAAAAGGGACAGGGTTCTTACGAGCAGTACTTC,CASSEKGQGSYEQYF
TRBJ1-5,-,once,TRBV2,TGTGCCAGCAGTGAGTGGACAGAAGATCAGCCCCAGCATTTT,CASSEWTEDQPQHF
TRBJ1-3,-,-,TRBV7-2,TGTGCCAGCAGCCCTGGCAGGGTTGGAAACACCATATATTTT,CASSPGRVGNTIYF
TRBJ2-1,TRBD2,-,TRBV9,TGTGCCAGCAGCGCCTCTAGCGGGGGGACCCGAGCTGAGCAGTTCTTC,CASSASSGGTRAEQFF
TRBJ2-6,-,-,TRBV7-2,TGTGCCAGCAGCTCGGCGACAGTCTCTGGGGCCAACGTCCTGACTTTC,CASSSATVSGANVLTF
TRBJ2-3,-,-,TRBV4-1,TGCGCCAGCAGCCAAGAGCTTAGCGGAACAGATACGCAGTATTTT,CASSQELSGTDTQYF
TRBJ2-7,TRBD1,-,TRBV28,TGTGCCAGCAGCGGACAGGTGAACTACGAGCAGTACTTC,CASSGQVNYEQYF
TRBJ2-3,TRBD2,-,TRBV2,TGTGCCAGCAGCGAGGGGACTAGCGGGAGGCAAGATACGCAGTATTTT,CASSEGTSGRQDTQYF
TRBJ1-5,-,-,TRBV30,TGTGCCTGGAGTGTACGGAGGGGTAATCAGCCCCAGCATTTT,CAWSVRRGNQPQHF
TRBJ1-5,-,few,TRBV7-8,TGTGCCAGCAGCTTAGTATCCGGTTCGGGGCAGCCCCAGCATTTT,CASSLVSGSGQPQHF
TRBJ2-7,-,-,TRBV6-5,TGTGCCAGCAGTATAAGGCACCAAGGGGGCTACGAGCAGTACTTC,CASSIRHQGGYEQYF
TRBJ1-2,TRBD1,few,TRBV7-9,TGTGCCAGCAGCTTCGACAGGGGTAACTATGGCTACACCTTC,CASSFDRGNYGYTF
TRBJ1-1,-,few,TRBV4-2,TGTGCCAGCAGCCAAGAGCCAGGGAGGACTGAAGCTTTCTTT,CASSQEPGRTEAFF
TRBJ2-2,-,-,TRBV5-4,TGTGCCAGCAGCTTCGGGGTTGCCACCGGGGAGCTGTTTTTT,CASSFGVATGELFF
TRBJ2-1,-,once,TRBV11-2,TGTGCCAGCAGCCGTCCGGGCTACAATGAGCAGTTCTTC,CASSRPGYNEQFF
TRBJ2-2,-,-,TRBV5-6,TGTGCCAGCAGCCTACTGGGCCCGAACACCGGGGAGCTGTTTTTT,CASSLLGPNTGELFF
TRBJ2-7,TRBD1,-,TRBV19,TGTGCCAGTAGTCCGGGACAGGGGGGTAGGCAGTACTTC,CASSPGQGGRQYF
TRBJ2-1,TRBD1,-,TRBV5-6,TGTGCCAGCAGCGCGAAGGGACAGGCTGACAATGAGCAGTTCTTC,CASSAKGQADNEQFF
TRBJ2-1,TRBD2,-,TRBV4-3,TGCGCCAGCAGCCAGGGACTAGCGGGGGGGCTGGACAATGAGCAGTTCTTC,CASSQGLAGGLDNEQFF
TRBJ2-3,-,-,TRBV7-9,TGTGCCAGCAGCCCAAACAGGGTTCGTACAGATACGCAGTATTTT,CASSPNRVRTDTQYF
TRBJ2-5,TRBD1,-,TRBV5-1,TGCGCCAGCAGCTTTACGGGACAGCAAGAGACCCAGTACTTC,CASSFTGQQETQYF
TRBJ1-3,-,few,TRBV30,TGTGCCTGGAAGGGGTCTGGAAACACCATATATTTT,CAWKGSGNTIYF
TRBJ2-7,TRBD1,-,TRBV15,TGTGCCACCAATCCCACAGGGGCGCGCAACGAGCAGTACTTC,CATNPTGARNEQYF
TRBJ1-2,TRBD1,-,TRBV7-8,TGTGCCAGCAGCTTTCCGGACAGGGGCGGTGGCTACACCTTC,CASSFPDRGGGYTF
TRBJ1-1,-,-,TRBV29-1,TGCAGCGTTGACGCGGGGAGCACTGAAGCTTTCTTT,CSVDAGSTEAFF
TRBJ2-7,-,-,TRBV6-1,TGTGCCAGCAGTGAAGCCCCGGGTCGAACCTACGAGCAGTACTTC,CASSEAPGRTYEQYF
TRBJ2-7,-,-,TRBV4-2,TGTGCCAGCAGCCAAGACTCTGGCGGGATGCCCTACGAGCAGTACTTC,CASSQDSGGMPYEQYF
TRBJ2-2,-,-,TRBV19,TGTGCCAGCGGCTGGGCGACGAACACCGGGGAGCTGTTTTTT,CASGWATNTGELFF
TRBJ2-5,-,-,TRBV7-2,TGTGCCAGCAGCCCCTCAGCGCCACAAGAGACCCAGTACTTC,CASSPSAPQETQYF
TRBJ2-3,-,-,TRBV29-1,TGCAGCCTCCCCCCCTGCGGAGCAAGCTGCACAGATACGCAGTATTTT,CSLPPCGASCTDTQYF
TRBJ1-3,-,-,TRBV7-9,TGTGCCAGCAGCTCCCGAACTAACTCTGGAAACACCATATATTTT,CASSSRTNSGNTIYF
TRBJ2-1,-,-,TRBV9,TGTGCCAGCAGCGTAGGAGGAGGGCCTCTGAACTCCTACAATGAGCAGTTCTTC,CASSVGGGPLNSYNEQFF
TRBJ2-7,-,-,TRBV5-6,TGTGCCAGCAGCCCGAGACCAGGGGCCCACGAGCAGTACTTC,CASSPRPGAHEQYF
TRBJ1-5,TRBD1,-,TRBV19,TGTGCCAGTAGACGGACAGGGTTCGGTCAGCCCCAGCATTTT,CASRRTGFGQPQHF
TRBJ2-3,-,once,TRBV5-1,TGCGCCAGCAGCTTGAGGGGGCTAGCGACAGATACGCAGTATTTT,CASSLRGLATDTQYF
TRBJ2-3,TRBD2,-,TRBV6-6,TGTGCCAGCAGTTACTCGGGAGGGACAGATACGCAGTATTTT,CASSYSGGTDTQYF
TRBJ2-4,-,-,TRBV6-6,TGTGCCAGCAGTTACTCCCAGGGCCAAAACATTCAGTACTTC,CASSYSQGQNIQYF
TRBJ2-1,TRBD2,-,TRBV19,TGTGCCAGTAGTATGGGACTAGCGGGAGGTCAGTTCTTC,CASSMGLAGGQFF
TRBJ2-1,-,-,TRBV7-2,TGTGCCAGCAGCCAACCGGGCAATGAGCAGTTCTTC,CASSQPGNEQFF
TRBJ2-7,-,-,TRBV19,TGTGCCAGTAGTGACAACTTCTACGAGCAGTACTTC,CASSDNFYEQYF
TRBJ2-7,TRBD1,-,TRBV11-3,TGTGCCAGCAGCTCGGGACAGGACTACGAGCAGTACTTC,CASSSGQDYEQYF
TRBJ1-1,-,-,TRBV6-5,TGTGCCAGCAGTCAGGGGTTAAACACTGAAGCTTTCTTT,CASSQGLNTEAFF
TRBJ2-4,TRBD2,-,TRBV7-2,TGTGCCAGCAGCTTAGCTCAGGGAGGGTCCAATGCCAAAAACATTCAGTACTTC,CASSLAQGGSNAKNIQYF
TRBJ2-7,TRBD2,-,TRBV6-5,TGTGCCAGCAGTTACCGGGGGGGATCCTACGAGCAGTACTTC,CASSYRGGSYEQYF
TRBJ2-7,TRBD1,-,TRBV2,TGTGCCAGCGGGACAGGGCTCAACGAGCAGTACTTC,CASGTGLNEQYF
TRBJ1-5,TRBD1,-,TRBV6-1,TGTGCCAGCAGTGAACGCAGGGGGCTCCATAGCAATCAGCCCCAGCATTTT,CASSERRGLHSNQPQHF
TRBJ2-1,-,-,TRBV6-6,TGTGCCAGCAGTTACATTTGGGGGCAAAGGTTAGGGCAGTTCTTC,CASSYIWGQRLGQFF
TRBJ2-3,TRBD2,-,TRBV2,TGTGCCAGCACCCGAGCGGGGGGGAAAGATACGCAGTATTTT,CASTRAGGKDTQYF
TRBJ2-4,-,once,TRBV6-5,TGTGCCAGCAGTGACAGGGCCAAAAACATTCAGTACTTC,CASSDRAKNIQYF
TRBJ2-1,-,few,TRBV7-2,TGTGCCAGCAGCTTAGTTTCTACTAGGGGGAATGAGCAGTTCTTC,CASSLVSTRGNEQFF
TRBJ2-2,TRBD1,-,TRBV5-1,TGCGCCAGCAGCTTACAGGGGGCAGGCGGGGAGCTGTTTTTT,CASSLQGAGGELFF